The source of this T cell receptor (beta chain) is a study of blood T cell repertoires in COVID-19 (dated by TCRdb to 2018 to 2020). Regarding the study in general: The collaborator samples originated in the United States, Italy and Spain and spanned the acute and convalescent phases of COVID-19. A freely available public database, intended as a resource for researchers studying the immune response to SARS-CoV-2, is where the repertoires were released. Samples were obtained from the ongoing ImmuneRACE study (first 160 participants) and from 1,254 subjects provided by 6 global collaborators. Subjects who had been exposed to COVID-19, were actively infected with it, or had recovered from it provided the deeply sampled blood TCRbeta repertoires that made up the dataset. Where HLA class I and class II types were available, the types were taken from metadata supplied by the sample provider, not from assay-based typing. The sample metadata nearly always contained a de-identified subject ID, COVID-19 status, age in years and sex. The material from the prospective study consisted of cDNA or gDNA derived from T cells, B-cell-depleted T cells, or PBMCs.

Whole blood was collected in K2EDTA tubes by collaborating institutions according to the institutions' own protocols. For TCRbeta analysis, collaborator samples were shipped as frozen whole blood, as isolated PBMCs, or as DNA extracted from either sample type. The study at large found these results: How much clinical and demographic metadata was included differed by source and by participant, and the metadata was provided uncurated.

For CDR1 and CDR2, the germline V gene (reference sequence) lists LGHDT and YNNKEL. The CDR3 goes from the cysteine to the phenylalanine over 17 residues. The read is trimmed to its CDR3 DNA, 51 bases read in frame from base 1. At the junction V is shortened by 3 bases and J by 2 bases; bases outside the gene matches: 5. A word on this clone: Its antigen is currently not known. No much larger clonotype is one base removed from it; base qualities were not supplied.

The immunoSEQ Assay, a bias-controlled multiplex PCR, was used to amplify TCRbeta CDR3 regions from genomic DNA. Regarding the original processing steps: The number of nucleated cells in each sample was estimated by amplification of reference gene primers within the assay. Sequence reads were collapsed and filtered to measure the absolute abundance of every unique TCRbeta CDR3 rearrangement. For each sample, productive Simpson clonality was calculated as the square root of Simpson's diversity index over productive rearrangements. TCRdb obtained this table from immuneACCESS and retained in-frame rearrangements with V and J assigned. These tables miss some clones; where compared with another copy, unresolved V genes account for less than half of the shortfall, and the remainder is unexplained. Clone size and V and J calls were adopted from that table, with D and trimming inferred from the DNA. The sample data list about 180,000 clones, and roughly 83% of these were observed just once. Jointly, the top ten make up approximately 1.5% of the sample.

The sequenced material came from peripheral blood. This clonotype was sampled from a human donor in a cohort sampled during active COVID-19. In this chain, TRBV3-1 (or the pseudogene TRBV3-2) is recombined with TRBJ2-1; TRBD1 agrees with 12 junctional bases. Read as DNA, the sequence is TGTGCCAGCAGCCAGCCGGGGACAGGGGGCGCCTACAATGAGCAGTTCTTC. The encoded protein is CASSQPGTGGAYNEQFF.